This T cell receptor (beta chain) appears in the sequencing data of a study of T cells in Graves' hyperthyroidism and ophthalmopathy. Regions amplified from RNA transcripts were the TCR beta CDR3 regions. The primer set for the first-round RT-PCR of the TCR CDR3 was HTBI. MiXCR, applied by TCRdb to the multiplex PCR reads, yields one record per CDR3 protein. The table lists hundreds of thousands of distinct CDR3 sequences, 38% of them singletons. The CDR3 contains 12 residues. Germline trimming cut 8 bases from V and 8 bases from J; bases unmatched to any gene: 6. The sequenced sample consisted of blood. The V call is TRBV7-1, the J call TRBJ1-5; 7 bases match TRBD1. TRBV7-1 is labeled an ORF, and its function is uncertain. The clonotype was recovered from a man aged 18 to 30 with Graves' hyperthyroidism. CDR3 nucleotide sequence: TGTGCCAGCGCGCAGGGGGAGAAGCCCCAGCATTTT. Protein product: CASAQGEKPQHF.